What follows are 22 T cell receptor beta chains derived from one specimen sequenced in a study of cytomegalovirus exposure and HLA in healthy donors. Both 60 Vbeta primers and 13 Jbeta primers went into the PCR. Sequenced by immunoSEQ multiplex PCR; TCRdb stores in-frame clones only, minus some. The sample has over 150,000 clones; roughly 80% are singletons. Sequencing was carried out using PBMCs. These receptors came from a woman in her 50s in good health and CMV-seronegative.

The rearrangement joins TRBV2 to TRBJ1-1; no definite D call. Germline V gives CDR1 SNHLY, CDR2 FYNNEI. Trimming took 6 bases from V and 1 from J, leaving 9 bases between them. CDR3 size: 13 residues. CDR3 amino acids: CASREETNTEAFF. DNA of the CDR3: TGTGCCAGCAGGGAGGAGACGAACACTGAAGCTTTCTTT.

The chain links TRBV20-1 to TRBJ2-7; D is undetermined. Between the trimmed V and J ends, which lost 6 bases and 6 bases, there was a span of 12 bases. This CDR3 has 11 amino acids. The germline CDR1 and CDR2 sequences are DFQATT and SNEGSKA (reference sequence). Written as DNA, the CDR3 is TGCAGTGCGGCCCTAGTGGGCGAGCAGTACTTC. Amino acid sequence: CSAALVGEQYF.

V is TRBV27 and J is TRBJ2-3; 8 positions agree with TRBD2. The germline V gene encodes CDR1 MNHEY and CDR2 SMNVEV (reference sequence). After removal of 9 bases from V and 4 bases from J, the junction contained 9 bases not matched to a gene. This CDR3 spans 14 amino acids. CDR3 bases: TGTGCCAGTATGGGGACTAGTGGGGCAGATACGCAGTATTTT. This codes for CASMGTSGADTQYF.

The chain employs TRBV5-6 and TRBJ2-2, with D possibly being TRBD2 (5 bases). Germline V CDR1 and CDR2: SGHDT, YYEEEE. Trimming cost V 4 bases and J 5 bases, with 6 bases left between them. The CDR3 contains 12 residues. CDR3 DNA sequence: TGTGCCAGCAGCCGGGGTACCGGGGAGCTGTTTTTT. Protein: CASSRGTGELFF.

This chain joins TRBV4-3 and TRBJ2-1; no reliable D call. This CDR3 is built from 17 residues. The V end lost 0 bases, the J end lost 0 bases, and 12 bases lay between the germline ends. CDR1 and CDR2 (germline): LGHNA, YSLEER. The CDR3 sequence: CASSQDLGKSSYNEQFF. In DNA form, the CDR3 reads TGCGCCAGCAGCCAAGACCTAGGAAAAAGCTCCTACAATGAGCAGTTCTTC.

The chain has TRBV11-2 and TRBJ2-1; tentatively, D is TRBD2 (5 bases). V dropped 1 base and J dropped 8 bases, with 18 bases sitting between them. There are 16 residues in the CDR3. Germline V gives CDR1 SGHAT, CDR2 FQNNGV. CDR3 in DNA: TGTGCCAGCAGCTTAGGGTTCCAGCGGCCCTCTCATGAGCAGTTCTTC. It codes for CASSLGFQRPSHEQFF.

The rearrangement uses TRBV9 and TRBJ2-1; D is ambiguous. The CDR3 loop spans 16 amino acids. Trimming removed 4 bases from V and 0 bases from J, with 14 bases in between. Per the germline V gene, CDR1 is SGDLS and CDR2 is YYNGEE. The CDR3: CASSPRVQSSYNEQFF. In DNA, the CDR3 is TGTGCCAGCAGCCCTCGGGTCCAGAGCTCCTACAATGAGCAGTTCTTC.

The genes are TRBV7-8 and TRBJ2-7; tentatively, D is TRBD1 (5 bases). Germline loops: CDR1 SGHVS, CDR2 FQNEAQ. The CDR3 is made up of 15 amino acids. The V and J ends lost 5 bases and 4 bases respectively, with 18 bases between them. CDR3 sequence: CASSPSFDRIYEQYF. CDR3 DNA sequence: TGTGCCAGCAGCCCCTCGTTCGACAGAATTTACGAGCAGTACTTC.

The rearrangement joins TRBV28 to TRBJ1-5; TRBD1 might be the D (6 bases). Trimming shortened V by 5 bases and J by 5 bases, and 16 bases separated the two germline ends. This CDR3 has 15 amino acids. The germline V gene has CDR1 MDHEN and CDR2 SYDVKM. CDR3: CASSPGQGIYQPQHF. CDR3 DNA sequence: TGTGCCAGCAGTCCGGGGCAGGGGATTTATCAGCCCCAGCATTTT.

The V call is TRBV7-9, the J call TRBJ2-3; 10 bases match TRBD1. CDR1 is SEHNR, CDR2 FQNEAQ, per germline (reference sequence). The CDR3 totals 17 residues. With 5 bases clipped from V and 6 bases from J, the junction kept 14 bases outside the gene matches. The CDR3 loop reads CASSLRTGGSIMDTQYF. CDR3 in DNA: TGTGCCAGCAGCCTCCGGACAGGGGGAAGTATAATGGATACGCAGTATTTT.

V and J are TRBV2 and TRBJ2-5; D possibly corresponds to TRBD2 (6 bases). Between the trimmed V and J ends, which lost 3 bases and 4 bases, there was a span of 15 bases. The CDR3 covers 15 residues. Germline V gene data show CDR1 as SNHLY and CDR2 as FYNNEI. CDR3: CASSDSREVGETQYF. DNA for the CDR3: TGTGCCAGCAGTGACTCCAGGGAGGTCGGAGAGACCCAGTACTTC.

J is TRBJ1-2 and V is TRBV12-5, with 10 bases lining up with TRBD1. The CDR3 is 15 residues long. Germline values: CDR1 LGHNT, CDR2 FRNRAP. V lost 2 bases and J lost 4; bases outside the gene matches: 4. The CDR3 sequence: CASGLMTGGSYGYTF. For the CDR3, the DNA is TGTGCTAGTGGTTTGATGACAGGGGGCTCCTATGGCTACACCTTC.

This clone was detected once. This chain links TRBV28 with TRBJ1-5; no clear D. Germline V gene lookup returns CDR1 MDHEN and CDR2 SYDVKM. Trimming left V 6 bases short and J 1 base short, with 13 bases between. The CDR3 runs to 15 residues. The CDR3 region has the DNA TGTGCCAGCAGCCGGGAGGGCGGAAGCAATCAGCCCCAGCATTTT. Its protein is CASSREGGSNQPQHF. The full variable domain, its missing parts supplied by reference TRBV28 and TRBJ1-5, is DVKVTQSSRYLVKRTGEKVFLECVQDMDHENMFWYRQDPGLGLRLIYFSYDVKMKEKGDIPEGYSVSREKKERFSLILESASTNQTSMYLCASSREGGSNQPQHFGDGTRLSIL.

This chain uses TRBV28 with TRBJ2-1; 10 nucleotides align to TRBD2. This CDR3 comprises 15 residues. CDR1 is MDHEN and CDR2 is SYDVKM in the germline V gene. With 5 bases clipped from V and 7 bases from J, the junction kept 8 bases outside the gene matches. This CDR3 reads CASSVSGGALNEQFF. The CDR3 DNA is TGTGCCAGCAGTGTCAGCGGGGGGGCCTTAAATGAGCAGTTCTTC.

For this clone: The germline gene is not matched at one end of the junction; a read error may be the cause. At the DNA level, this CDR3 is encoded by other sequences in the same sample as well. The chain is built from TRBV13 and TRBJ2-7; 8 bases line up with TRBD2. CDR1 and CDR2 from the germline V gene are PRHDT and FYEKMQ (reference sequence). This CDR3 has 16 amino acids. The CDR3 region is CASRPMLTSGSYEQYF. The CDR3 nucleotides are TGCGCCAGCAGACCGATGCTAACTAGCGGTAGCTACGAGCAGTACTTC. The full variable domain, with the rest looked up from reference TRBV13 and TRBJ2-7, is AAGVIQSPRHLIKEKRETATLKCYPIPRHDTVYWYQQGPGQDPQFLISFYEKMQSDKGSIPDRFSAQQFSDYHSELNMSSLELGDSALYFCASRPMLTSGSYEQYFGPGTRLTVT.

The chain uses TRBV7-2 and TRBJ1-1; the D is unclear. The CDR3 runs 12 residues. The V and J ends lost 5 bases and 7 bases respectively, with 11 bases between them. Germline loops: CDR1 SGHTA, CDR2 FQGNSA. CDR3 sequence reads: CASSPLAGEAFF. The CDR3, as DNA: TGTGCCAGCAGCCCCCTGGCGGGTGAAGCTTTCTTT.

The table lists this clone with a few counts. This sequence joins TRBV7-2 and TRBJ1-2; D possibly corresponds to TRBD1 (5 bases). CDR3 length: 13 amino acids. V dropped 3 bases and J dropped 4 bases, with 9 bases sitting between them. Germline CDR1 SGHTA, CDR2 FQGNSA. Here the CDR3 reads CASSFGRGYGYTF. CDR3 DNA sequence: TGTGCCAGCAGCTTTGGAAGGGGCTATGGCTACACCTTC.

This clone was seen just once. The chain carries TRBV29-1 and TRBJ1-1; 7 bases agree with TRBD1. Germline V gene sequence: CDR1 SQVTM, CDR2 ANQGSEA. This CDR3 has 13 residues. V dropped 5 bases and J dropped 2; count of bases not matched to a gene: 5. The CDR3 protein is CSVWGQSNTEAFF. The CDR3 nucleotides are TGCAGCGTTTGGGGACAGTCAAACACTGAAGCTTTCTTT.

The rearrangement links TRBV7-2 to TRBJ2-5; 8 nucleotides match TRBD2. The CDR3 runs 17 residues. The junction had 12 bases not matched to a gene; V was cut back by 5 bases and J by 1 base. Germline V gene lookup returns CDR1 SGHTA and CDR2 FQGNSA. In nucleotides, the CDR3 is TGTGCCAGCAGCCAATTCCGGCGGCGGGGGGCCCAAGAGACCCAGTACTTC. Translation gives CASSQFRRRGAQETQYF.

The CDR3: CASSLSGLSSAFF. Written as DNA, the CDR3 is TGTGCCAGCAGCTTATCTGGGCTCAGCTCGGCTTTCTTT. The chain is built from TRBV7-8 and TRBJ1-1; D not certain. The CDR3 totals 13 residues. From germline, CDR1 is SGHVS and CDR2 FQNEAQ. The V end lost 2 bases, the J end lost 11 bases, and 15 bases lay between the germline ends.

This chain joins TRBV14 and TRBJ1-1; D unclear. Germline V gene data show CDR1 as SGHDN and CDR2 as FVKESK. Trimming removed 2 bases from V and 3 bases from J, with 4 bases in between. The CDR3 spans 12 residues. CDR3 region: CASSQSYTEAFF. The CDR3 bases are TGTGCCAGCAGCCAATCGTACACTGAAGCTTTCTTT.

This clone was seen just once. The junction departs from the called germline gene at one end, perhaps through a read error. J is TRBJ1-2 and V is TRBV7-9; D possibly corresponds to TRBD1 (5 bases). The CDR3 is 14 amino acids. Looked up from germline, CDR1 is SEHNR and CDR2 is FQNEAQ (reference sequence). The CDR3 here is CSSSLEGVRYGYTF. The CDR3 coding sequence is TGTTCCAGCAGCTTAGAAGGGGTTCGGTATGGCTACACCTTC.